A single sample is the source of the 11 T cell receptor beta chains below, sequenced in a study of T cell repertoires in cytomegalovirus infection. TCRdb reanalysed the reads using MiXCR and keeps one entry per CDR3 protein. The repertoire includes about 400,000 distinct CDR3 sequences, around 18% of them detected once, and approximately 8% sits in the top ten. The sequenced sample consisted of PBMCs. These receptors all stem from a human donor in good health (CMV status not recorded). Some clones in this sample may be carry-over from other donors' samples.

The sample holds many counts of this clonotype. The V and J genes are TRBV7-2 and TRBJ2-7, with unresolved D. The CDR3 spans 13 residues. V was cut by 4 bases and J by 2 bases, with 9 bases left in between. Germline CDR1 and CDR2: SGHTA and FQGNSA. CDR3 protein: CASSYGPTYEQYF. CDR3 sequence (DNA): TGTGCCAGCAGCTACGGACCCACCTACGAGCAGTACTTC.

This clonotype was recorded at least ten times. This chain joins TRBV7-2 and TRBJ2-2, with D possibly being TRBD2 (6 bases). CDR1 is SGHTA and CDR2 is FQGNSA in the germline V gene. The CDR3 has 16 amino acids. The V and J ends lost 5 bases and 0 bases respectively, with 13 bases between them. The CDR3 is CASSTRLVPNTGELFF. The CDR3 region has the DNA TGTGCCAGCAGCACCCGACTAGTTCCGAACACCGGGGAGCTGTTTTTT.

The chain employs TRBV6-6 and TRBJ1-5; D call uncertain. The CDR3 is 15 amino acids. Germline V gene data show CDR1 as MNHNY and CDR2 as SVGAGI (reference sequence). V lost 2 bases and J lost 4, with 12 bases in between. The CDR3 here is CASSYGQYGNQPQHF. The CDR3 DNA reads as TGTGCCAGCAGTTACGGTCAGTATGGGAATCAGCCCCAGCATTTT.

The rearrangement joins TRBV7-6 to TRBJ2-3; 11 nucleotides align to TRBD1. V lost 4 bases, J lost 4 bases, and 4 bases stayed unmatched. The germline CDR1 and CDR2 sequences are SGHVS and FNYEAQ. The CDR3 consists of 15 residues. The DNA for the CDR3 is TGTGCCAGCAGCTGGGACAGGGGGAGTTCAGATACGCAGTATTTT. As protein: CASSWDRGSSDTQYF.

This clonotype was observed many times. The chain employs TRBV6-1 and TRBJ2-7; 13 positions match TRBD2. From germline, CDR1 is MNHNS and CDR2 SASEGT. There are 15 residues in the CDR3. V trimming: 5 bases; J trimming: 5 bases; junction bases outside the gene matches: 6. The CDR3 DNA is TGTGCCAGCAGTCGAGGGACTAGCGGGGCCCACGAGCAGTACTTC. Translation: CASSRGTSGAHEQYF.

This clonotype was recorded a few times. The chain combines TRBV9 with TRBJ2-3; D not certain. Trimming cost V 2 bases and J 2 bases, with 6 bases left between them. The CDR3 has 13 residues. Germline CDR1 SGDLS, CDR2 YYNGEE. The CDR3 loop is CASSVYNTDTQYF. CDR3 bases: TGTGCCAGCAGCGTTTATAACACAGATACGCAGTATTTT.

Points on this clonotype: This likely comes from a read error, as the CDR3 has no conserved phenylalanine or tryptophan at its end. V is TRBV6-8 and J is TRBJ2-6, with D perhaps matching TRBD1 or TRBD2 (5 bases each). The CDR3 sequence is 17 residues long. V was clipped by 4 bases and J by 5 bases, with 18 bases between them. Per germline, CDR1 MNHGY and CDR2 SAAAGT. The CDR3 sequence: CASSFTGRPERANVLTS. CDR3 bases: TGTGCCAGCAGTTTTACGGGACGCCCGGAGAGGGCCAACGTCCTGACTTCC.

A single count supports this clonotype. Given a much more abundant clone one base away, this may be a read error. The CDR3 bases are TGTGCCAGCAGCTTCAAGCGGGTCTCCTACGAGCAGTACTTC. It translates to CASSFKRVSYEQYF. This chain uses TRBV7-8 with TRBJ2-7, with D tentatively TRBD2 (6 bases). The CDR3 is 14 residues long. Trimming removed 3 bases at V and 0 bases at J, with 9 bases between. CDR1 SGHVS and CDR2 FQNEAQ come from the germline V gene. The full variable domain, its missing parts supplied by reference TRBV7-8 and TRBJ2-7, is GAGVSQSPRYKVAKRGQDVALRCDPISGHVSLFWYQQALGQGPEFLTYFQNEAQLDKSGLPSDRFFAERPEGSVSTLKIQRTQQEDSAVYLCASSFKRVSYEQYFGPGTRLTVT.

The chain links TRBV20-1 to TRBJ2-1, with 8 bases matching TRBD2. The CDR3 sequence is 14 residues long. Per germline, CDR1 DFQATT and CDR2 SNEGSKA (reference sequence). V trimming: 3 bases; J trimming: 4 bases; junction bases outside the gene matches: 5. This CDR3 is CSASERGPYNEQFF. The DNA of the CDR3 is TGCAGTGCTAGTGAGCGGGGGCCGTACAATGAGCAGTTCTTC.

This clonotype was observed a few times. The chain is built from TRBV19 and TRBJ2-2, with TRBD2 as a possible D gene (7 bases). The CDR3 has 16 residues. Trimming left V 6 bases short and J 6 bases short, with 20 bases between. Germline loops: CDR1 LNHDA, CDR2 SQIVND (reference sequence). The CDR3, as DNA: TGTGCCAGTAGCTTCAGCTGGGGGGGCCGTGCCGGGGAGCTGTTTTTT. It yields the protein CASSFSWGGRAGELFF.

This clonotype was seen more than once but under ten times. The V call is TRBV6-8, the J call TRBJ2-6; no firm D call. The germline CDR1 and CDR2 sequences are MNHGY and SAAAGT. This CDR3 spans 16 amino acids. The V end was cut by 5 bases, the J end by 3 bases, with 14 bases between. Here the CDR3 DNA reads TGTGCCAGCAGTCCTGGACCTTTTAGTGGGGCCAACGTCCTGACTTTC. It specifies CASSPGPFSGANVLTF.